A single sample is the source of the 20 T cell receptor beta chains below, sequenced in a study of OX40 agonist ivuxolimab in advanced cancers. Generated by immunoSEQ multiplex PCR, the TCRdb table keeps only in-frame clones and is missing some. The sample includes 55,000 to 70,000 clones, over 80% seen only once; the top ten take about 4.5%. This material consisted of CD4+ or CD8+ T cells sorted from blood, taken in a trial of the OX40 agonist ivuxolimab. These receptors came from an adult with an advanced solid tumor such as melanoma, head and neck, liver or kidney cancer.

CDR3: CSASDGSRQFF. CDR3 in DNA: TGCAGTGCTAGTGACGGGAGTCGGCAGTTCTTC. V and J are TRBV20-1 and TRBJ2-1, with D perhaps TRBD2 (6 bases). The CDR3 contains 11 residues. Trimming removed 3 bases from V and 12 bases from J, with 12 bases in between. Germline CDR1 DFQATT, CDR2 SNEGSKA (reference sequence).

The chain couples TRBV19 to TRBJ2-1; TRBD2 matches at 7 bases. Germline lookup yields CDR1 LNHDA and CDR2 SQIVND (reference sequence). This CDR3 has 15 residues. V lost 5 bases and J lost 2; bases outside the gene matches: 6. CDR3 amino acids: CASSSSGNPYNEQFF. CDR3 nucleotides: TGTGCCAGTAGTTCTAGCGGAAACCCCTACAATGAGCAGTTCTTC.

The rearrangement uses TRBV28 and TRBJ1-1; D uncertain. Germline V gene sequence: CDR1 MDHEN, CDR2 SYDVKM. CDR3 length: 16 amino acids. V was cut by 3 bases and J by 5 bases, with 19 bases left in between. Here the CDR3 DNA reads TGTGCCAGCAGTTTGGACCAATCGGGAAGGAAAACTGAAGCTTTCTTT. This gives the protein CASSLDQSGRKTEAFF.

The J gene is TRBJ2-5, the V gene TRBV27; D is perhaps TRBD2 (5 bases). CDR3 length equals 15 residues. The germline V gene has CDR1 MNHEY and CDR2 SMNVEV (reference sequence). The germline V and J ends were trimmed by 4 bases and 1 base, with 13 bases remaining between them. CDR3 bases: TGTGCCAGCAGTTCCAGGCGAGGGCCCCAAGAGACCCAGTACTTC. Amino acids: CASSSRRGPQETQYF.

The rearrangement joins TRBV18 to TRBJ1-4; 10 nucleotides agree with TRBD1. Germline CDR1 is KGHSH and CDR2 is LQKENI. The CDR3 runs to 14 residues. V lost 6 bases and J lost 8; bases outside the gene matches: 6. CDR3 coding DNA: TGTGCCAGCTCCGGGACAGGGGTAGGCGAAAAACTGTTTTTT. Encoded protein: CASSGTGVGEKLFF.

In DNA, the CDR3 is TGTGCCAGCACCTACACACCTACAAGCTCCTACGAGCAGTACTTC. Translated, it gives CASTYTPTSSYEQYF. The V and J genes are TRBV6-6 and TRBJ2-7; D gene uncertain. The CDR3 is 15 residues long. CDR1 and CDR2 from the germline V gene are MNHNY and SVGAGI (reference sequence). Trimming removed 7 bases from V and 0 bases from J, with 16 bases in between.

The J gene is TRBJ2-7, the V gene TRBV7-6; the D is unclear. Per germline, CDR1 SGHVS and CDR2 FNYEAQ. The germline V and J ends were trimmed by 5 bases and 5 bases, with 10 bases remaining between them. This CDR3 has 12 amino acids. The CDR3 DNA sequence: TGTGCCAGCAGCGTCATGGAAGACGAGCAGTACTTC. It translates to CASSVMEDEQYF.

The gene calls are TRBV10-1 and TRBJ2-3, with D perhaps TRBD2 (5 bases). Trimming stripped 3 bases from V and 0 bases from J, with 10 bases between. This CDR3 spans 15 amino acids. CDR1 is WNHNN and CDR2 is SYGVQD in the germline V gene (reference sequence). As DNA, the CDR3 is TGCGCCAGCAGTGAAGCCAGCGGTAGCACAGATACGCAGTATTTT. Amino acid sequence: CASSEASGSTDTQYF.

The V and J genes are TRBV19 and TRBJ2-7; 9 bases agree with TRBD1. V was pared by 7 bases and J by 3 bases, with 10 bases of the junction left unmatched. This CDR3 region has 15 residues. Germline CDR1 reads LNHDA; CDR2 reads SQIVND (reference sequence). CDR3 coding DNA: TGTGCCAGTACTCCACACAGGGGGCGAATCTACGAGCAGTACTTC. Protein product: CASTPHRGRIYEQYF.

The chain joins TRBV18 to TRBJ2-5; D not certain. The V gene's germline CDR1 is KGHSH and CDR2 LQKENI. Trimming pared 6 bases from V and 4 bases from J, leaving 15 bases between. CDR3 length: 14 amino acids. CDR3 protein: CASSPTEFGETQYF. The CDR3 nucleotides read TGTGCCAGCTCCCCCACAGAGTTCGGAGAGACCCAGTACTTC.

The chain combines TRBV7-6 with TRBJ2-1, with D possibly matching TRBD1 (6 bases). The CDR3 spans 15 residues. Trimming cost V 1 base and J 8 bases, with 15 bases left between them. Germline values: CDR1 SGHVS, CDR2 FNYEAQ. CDR3 protein: CASSLGAGAGDEQFF. The CDR3 DNA reads as TGTGCCAGCAGCTTAGGCGCAGGGGCAGGGGATGAGCAGTTCTTC.

The chain recombines TRBV18 with TRBJ1-2; 8 bases are a match to TRBD1. CDR3 size: 15 residues. V dropped 2 bases and J dropped 1; count of bases not matched to a gene: 3. The germline CDR1 and CDR2 sequences are KGHSH and LQKENI. CDR3 DNA sequence: TGTGCCAGCTCACCAGGGACAGGAAATAACTATGGCTACACCTTC. It codes for CASSPGTGNNYGYTF.

The chain has TRBV27 and TRBJ1-2, with 8 bases aligning to TRBD1. The CDR3 runs 16 residues. The germline V gene encodes CDR1 MNHEY and CDR2 SMNVEV (reference sequence). V dropped 4 bases and J dropped 8; count of bases not matched to a gene: 15. CDR3 DNA: TGTGCCAGCAGTTACCACAGGGGGTTTCGGGGCCAAGGCTACACCTTC. It specifies CASSYHRGFRGQGYTF.

The table lists this clone with a few counts. The rearrangement joins TRBV6-1 to TRBJ1-2; 9 bases line up with TRBD1. From germline, CDR1 is MNHNS and CDR2 SASEGT. The CDR3 totals 17 residues. The junction had 13 bases not matched to a gene; V was cut back by 3 bases and J by 5 bases. In DNA form, the CDR3 reads TGTGCCAGCAGTGATTACGCTAGGGAGGGGACAGGGTATGGCTACACCTTC. This codes for CASSDYAREGTGYGYTF.

The V gene is TRBV1, the J gene TRBJ2-1; the table gives TRBD2 as D, unverified against the DNA. TRBV1 is listed as a pseudogene. This CDR3 contains 16 residues. Here the CDR3 reads CTSSQDLLAVYNEQFF. The CDR3 DNA follows: TGCACCAGCAGCCAAGATTTGCTAGCGGTATACAATGAGCAGTTCTTC.

The gene calls are TRBV28 and TRBJ2-7; possibly TRBD1 or TRBD2 for D (5 bases each). The germline V and J ends were trimmed by 4 bases and 0 bases, with 13 bases remaining between them. The CDR3 contains 15 residues. Germline V CDR1 and CDR2: MDHEN, SYDVKM. As DNA, the CDR3 is TGTGCCAGCAGTTGGGGACGGGCCCCCTCCTACGAGCAGTACTTC. Its protein product is CASSWGRAPSYEQYF.

The genes are TRBV19 and TRBJ2-2; 14 bases agree with TRBD2. Germline loops: CDR1 LNHDA, CDR2 SQIVND (reference sequence). V shed 5 bases, J shed 5 bases, and the junction held 4 bases outside the gene matches. The CDR3 spans 16 residues. CDR3 in amino acids: CASSRGTSGRTGELFF. CDR3 DNA: TGTGCCAGTAGTCGCGGGACTAGCGGGAGAACCGGGGAGCTGTTTTTT.

The CDR3 nucleotides read TGTGCCAGCTCACCCGACCCAGTAAGCTCCTATAATTCACCCCTCCACTTT. Protein product: CASSPDPVSSYNSPLHF. The J gene is TRBJ1-6, the V gene TRBV18, with D hard to call. The germline gives CDR1 KGHSH, CDR2 LQKENI. This CDR3 comprises 17 residues. With 3 bases removed from V and 0 bases from J, the gap between germline ends came to 12 bases.

V is TRBV7-9 and J is TRBJ2-5; unclear D gene. Germline-derived CDR1 and CDR2 are SEHNR and FQNEAQ (reference sequence). V lost 6 bases to trimming and J lost 1 base, with 9 bases between them. The CDR3 contains 13 residues. The DNA for the CDR3 is TGTGCCAGCAGTCGCGACTTCCAAGAGACCCAGTACTTC. This sequence encodes CASSRDFQETQYF.

This chain joins TRBV9 and TRBJ2-1, with 7 nucleotides matching TRBD2. The CDR3 runs 16 residues. Germline V lookup: CDR1 SGDLS, CDR2 YYNGEE. Trimming cost V 2 bases and J 6 bases; bases outside gene matches: 11. The CDR3 DNA reads TGTGCCAGCAGCGTCGCCCCGTGGGGGGGGTTCAATGAGCAGTTCTTC. Translating gives CASSVAPWGGFNEQFF.